The rows below give T cell receptor beta chains drawn from one sample of a study of response to subunit inactivated influenza vaccine. MiXCR was run by TCRdb on the RT-PCR reads, yielding one entry per CDR3 protein. The data hold hundreds of thousands of distinct CDR3 sequences, with around 14% observed a single time. The source material was PBMCs from blood, sampled 11 to 12 days after vaccination. The receptors originated from a man aged 50 to 59 who received an inactivated influenza vaccine. CDR3s include the opening cysteine and the closing phenylalanine or tryptophan. D genes are given only for firm matches. Part of the rows lack a size; the others show once, few, many or a class for expanded clones.

>.|.|TRBV20-1|TRBJ2-5
CSASLGETQYF
TGCAGTGCTAGTCTGGGGGAGACCCAGTACTTC
>.|.|TRBV4-3|TRBJ2-2
CASSQDHGAAGELFF
TGCGCCAGCAGCCAAGATCACGGTGCAGCCGGGGAGCTGTTTTTT
>.|.|TRBV5-4|TRBJ2-5
CASSLVSEETQYF
TGTGCCAGCAGCTTGGTGTCAGAAGAGACCCAGTACTTC
>.|.|TRBV12-3/TRBV12-4|TRBJ1-1
CASSLGAWNTEAFF
TGTGCCAGCAGTTTAGGGGCTTGGAACACTGAAGCTTTCTTT
>.|.|TRBV20-1|TRBJ1-1
CGLTGPAFMNTEAFF
TGCGGGCTTACAGGGCCCGCCTTCATGAACACTGAAGCTTTCTTT
>.|few|TRBV7-2|TRBJ1-2
CASSLDRGEAYGYTF
TGTGCCAGCAGCTTAGATCGGGGGGAGGCCTATGGCTACACCTTC
>TRBD2|few|TRBV24-1|TRBJ2-5
CATSDLATSGVETQYF
TGTGCCACCAGTGATTTAGCGACTAGCGGGGTGGAGACCCAGTACTTC
>.|.|TRBV27|TRBJ2-5
CACSLRGAETQYF
TGTGCCTGCAGCCTACGCGGGGCGGAGACCCAGTACTTC
>.|few|TRBV5-1|TRBJ2-3
CASGRVAEGDTQYF
TGCGCCAGCGGACGGGTGGCGGAAGGGGATACGCAGTATTTT
>.|.|TRBV7-9|TRBJ2-1
CAAAPSYNEQFF
TGTGCCGCGGCCCCCTCCTACAATGAGCAGTTCTTC
>TRBD2|few|TRBV7-8|TRBJ2-5
CASSFLGLAEAQETQYF
TGTGCCAGCAGCTTTTTGGGACTAGCGGAAGCTCAAGAGACCCAGTACTTC
>.|many|TRBV27|TRBJ1-1
CASSLTSPPGANTEAFF
TGTGCCAGCAGTTTAACCAGCCCCCCAGGGGCTAACACTGAAGCTTTCTTT
>.|.|TRBV29-1|TRBJ1-6
CSEEEGVDNSPLHF
TGCAGCGAAGAAGAGGGGGTGGATAATTCACCCCTCCACTTT
>TRBD1|few|TRBV9|TRBJ1-6
CASSVGGQGNSPLHF
TGTGCCAGCAGCGTTGGGGGACAGGGAAATTCACCCCTCCACTTT
>TRBD2|.|TRBV5-1|TRBJ2-7
CASSPGLAGELPYEQYF
TGCGCCAGCAGCCCCGGCCTAGCGGGAGAACTACCCTACGAGCAGTACTTC
>.|few|TRBV3-1|TRBJ2-2
CASRIGTTNTGELFF
TGTGCCAGCAGAATCGGGACAACGAACACCGGGGAGCTGTTTTTT
>TRBD1|few|TRBV5-1|TRBJ2-5
CASRKGTGRETQYF
TGCGCCAGCAGGAAGGGGACAGGGAGAGAGACCCAGTACTTC
>.|few|TRBV6-6|TRBJ1-1
CASSYGGYTEAFF
TGTGCCAGCAGTTACGGAGGGTACACTGAAGCTTTCTTT
>.|few|TRBV7-2|TRBJ2-2
CASSLSGGQNTGELFF
TGTGCCAGCAGCCTTAGCGGCGGCCAAAACACCGGGGAGCTGTTTTTT
>.|.|TRBV30|TRBJ2-5
CAWGWEVKETQYF
TGTGCCTGGGGGTGGGAGGTGAAAGAGACCCAGTACTTC
>.|few|TRBV20-1|TRBJ2-1
CSARALSRAYNEQFF
TGCAGTGCTAGAGCCCTATCCCGGGCCTACAATGAGCAGTTCTTC
>.|few|TRBV6-2/TRBV6-3|TRBJ2-4
CATDKGPKAKNIQYF
TGTGCCACCGACAAGGGCCCCAAAGCCAAAAACATTCAGTACTTC
>.|.|TRBV20-1|TRBJ2-3
CSARGDIGTDTQYF
TGCAGTGCTAGAGGGGATATCGGCACAGATACGCAGTATTTT
>.|.|TRBV6-2/TRBV6-3|TRBJ1-1
CASTKDRTYEAFF
TGTGCCAGCACCAAAGACAGAACCTATGAAGCTTTCTTT
>.|few|TRBV7-9|TRBJ2-7
CASSDDGLRAYEQYF
TGTGCCAGCAGCGACGACGGTTTAAGGGCCTACGAGCAGTACTTC
>TRBD2|many|TRBV7-2|TRBJ2-7
CASSLGLAGGNEQYF
TGTGCCAGCAGCTTAGGCCTAGCGGGAGGAAACGAGCAGTACTTC
>TRBD2|.|TRBV15|TRBJ2-7
CATSRESSGTYEQYF
TGTGCCACCAGCAGAGAGTCTAGCGGCACCTACGAGCAGTACTTC
>.|.|TRBV9|TRBJ2-3
CASSGAGHTQYF
TGTGCCAGCAGCGGAGCTGGGCATACGCAGTATTTT
>TRBD2|.|TRBV20-1|TRBJ2-7
CSARGPDGRLNHEQYF
TGCAGTGCTAGAGGCCCCGACGGGAGGTTGAATCACGAGCAGTACTTC
>.|.|TRBV7-9|TRBJ2-1
CASSYVEADEQFF
TGTGCCAGCAGCTACGTCGAGGCCGATGAGCAGTTCTTC
>TRBD2|few|TRBV10-3|TRBJ2-5
CAISEPTSGGDQETQYF
TGTGCCATCAGTGAGCCCACTAGCGGGGGGGACCAAGAGACCCAGTACTTC